The rows below give T cell receptor beta chains drawn from one sample of a study of CD8+ T cells in alopecia areata. The table came from immunoSEQ multiplex PCR; TCRdb's copy has only in-frame clones and leaves some out. The table has around 300,000 clones, around 64% seen once; the top ten hold 0.9% to 0.95%. The specimen was CD4+ T cells sorted from blood, collected between weeks 51 and 52, from a patient treated with tofacitinib. These receptors were collected from a human donor with alopecia areata. Both conserved end residues are part of each CDR3. D genes are given only for firm matches. A clone size is listed for some rows: how often the clone was seen (once, few, many), or a class if it is expanded.

>TRBD1|TRBJ1-2|TRBV7-2|-
CASSLDRGYGYTF
TGTGCCAGCAGCTTGGACAGGGGCTATGGCTACACCTTC
>TRBD2|TRBJ2-1|TRBV29-1|-
CSVGTRFYNEQFF
TGCAGCGTCGGGACTAGGTTCTACAATGAGCAGTTCTTC
>-|TRBJ1-3|TRBV5-6|-
CASSLGDSRNTIYF
TGTGCCAGCAGCTTGGGGGACTCTAGGAACACCATATATTTT
>TRBD1|TRBJ2-3|TRBV9|-
CASSEEYRGSSYF
TGTGCCAGCAGCGAGGAATACAGGGGGTCGTCGTATTTT
>TRBD1|TRBJ2-6|TRBV11-2|-
CASGTGSGGANVLTF
TGTGCCAGCGGGACAGGTTCTGGAGGGGCCAACGTCCTGACTTTC
>TRBD1|TRBJ1-2|TRBV29-1|-
CSVDVGGQGYTF
TGCAGCGTTGACGTAGGGGGCCAAGGCTACACCTTC
>TRBD2|TRBJ2-2|TRBV5-1|-
CASSLISGDTGELFF
TGCGCCAGCAGCTTGATTAGCGGGGACACCGGGGAGCTGTTTTTT
>TRBD2|TRBJ2-7|TRBV5-4|few
CASRTEAGTSVGEQYF
TGTGCCAGCAGGACAGAGGCCGGGACTAGCGTTGGGGAGCAGTACTTC
>-|TRBJ2-5|TRBV20-1|-
CSAKETQYF
TGCAGTGCTAAAGAGACCCAGTACTTC
>-|TRBJ2-5|TRBV30|once
CAWSVRAGGETQYF
TGTGCCTGGAGTGTACGAGCGGGTGGAGAGACCCAGTACTTC
>-|TRBJ2-7|TRBV30|-
CAWSVGAARGYEQYF
TGTGCCTGGAGTGTAGGGGCAGCTAGGGGCTACGAGCAGTACTTC
>-|TRBJ2-6|TRBV2|few
CASTLTTSGANVLTF
TGTGCCAGCACGTTAACCACCTCTGGGGCCAACGTCCTGACTTTC
>TRBD1|TRBJ2-5|TRBV7-7|-
CASSATGPKETQYF
TGTGCTAGCAGCGCGACAGGGCCCAAAGAGACCCAGTACTTC
>TRBD2|TRBJ2-5|TRBV11-2|-
CASSQSGGSRETQYF
TGTGCCAGCAGCCAGAGCGGGGGGTCGCGGGAGACCCAGTACTTC
>-|TRBJ2-2|TRBV7-8|-
CASSLAHAGFGELFF
TGTGCCAGCAGCTTAGCCCACGCCGGCTTCGGGGAGCTGTTTTTT
>TRBD1|TRBJ1-5|TRBV7-9|-
CASSLGTTGSQPQHF
TGTGCCAGCAGCTTAGGGACGACAGGGAGTCAGCCCCAGCATTTT
>-|TRBJ2-1|TRBV5-1|-
CASSLGGQSNEQFF
TGCGCCAGCAGCTTGGGGGGCCAGAGCAATGAGCAGTTCTTC
>-|TRBJ2-7|TRBV5-6|few
CASSLDRGYGYEQYF
TGTGCCAGCAGCTTGGACCGGGGGTACGGCTACGAGCAGTACTTC
>TRBD1|TRBJ2-5|TRBV5-6|once
CASIEFGQGGETQYF
TGTGCCAGCATCGAATTCGGACAGGGCGGAGAGACCCAGTACTTC
>-|TRBJ1-2|TRBV30|-
CAWNRHGVNYGYTF
TGTGCCTGGAACCGTCATGGAGTTAACTATGGCTACACCTTC
>-|TRBJ2-2|TRBV30|-
CAWVDTANTGELFF
TGTGCCTGGGTGGACACTGCGAACACCGGGGAGCTGTTTTTT
>-|TRBJ1-4|TRBV2|-
CASSEVGTPNEKLFF
TGTGCCAGCAGTGAAGTTGGGACCCCCAATGAAAAACTGTTTTTT
>TRBD2|TRBJ2-2|TRBV7-3|-
CASSPGGLDTGELFF
TGTGCCAGCAGCCCCGGGGGACTAGACACCGGGGAGCTGTTTTTT
>TRBD2|TRBJ2-3|TRBV5-1|-
CASSSGLAERDTQYF
TGCGCCAGCAGCTCGGGACTAGCGGAAAGGGATACGCAGTATTTT
>-|TRBJ1-2|TRBV27|-
CASRGSGTANYGYTF
TGTGCCAGCAGAGGGTCCGGGACTGCTAACTATGGCTACACCTTC
>TRBD2|TRBJ2-7|TRBV7-3|-
CASSPVGLAEPYEQYF
TGTGCCAGCAGCCCCGTCGGACTAGCGGAACCCTACGAGCAGTACTTC
>-|TRBJ2-7|TRBV7-2|few
CASSWKQGAPYEQYF
TGTGCCAGCAGCTGGAAGCAGGGAGCGCCCTACGAGCAGTACTTC